These 22 T cell receptor beta chains came from one sample sequenced in a study of blood T cell repertoires in COVID-19. Profiled with immunoSEQ multiplex PCR; TCRdb holds only in-frame clones, not every one. The repertoire holds roughly 250,000 clones, around 90% seen once, with 1.5% to 2% in the top ten. The sample comprised PBMCs or T cells enriched from blood (not recorded which). These receptors all come from a woman under 30 who had recovered from COVID-19.

This chain connects TRBV6-2 or TRBV6-3 to TRBJ1-2; D not certain. CDR3 length: 10 residues. CDR1 is MNHEY, CDR2 SVGEGT, per germline. V lost 6 bases to trimming and J lost 9 bases, with 8 bases between them. CDR3 loop: CASSPLSYTF. In DNA form, the CDR3 reads TGTGCCAGCAGCCCGCTAAGCTACACCTTC.

This chain connects TRBV28 to TRBJ1-2; a possible D gene is TRBD1 (5 bases). CDR1 and CDR2 from the germline V gene are MDHEN and SYDVKM. With 7 bases removed from V and 8 bases from J, the gap between germline ends came to 17 bases. The CDR3 extends over 13 amino acids. CDR3 protein: CASNWGGRVGYTF. CDR3 bases: TGTGCCAGCAACTGGGGGGGTAGAGTGGGCTACACCTTC.

The J gene is TRBJ2-3, the V gene TRBV9; no clear D. V gave up 4 bases and J gave up 2 bases, with 5 bases separating them. The length of the CDR3 is 12 residues. In germline, CDR1 is SGDLS, CDR2 YYNGEE. CDR3 region: CASSTPTDTQYF. CDR3 sequence (DNA): TGTGCCAGCAGCACACCCACAGATACGCAGTATTTT.

The rearrangement uses TRBV11-3 and TRBJ2-3; TRBD2 aligns across 15 bases. Germline CDR1 reads SGHNT; CDR2 reads YENEEA. V shed 2 bases, J shed 5 bases, and the junction held 8 bases outside the gene matches. The CDR3 loop spans 18 amino acids. DNA of the CDR3: TGTGCCAGCAGCTTACTTAGGACTAGCGGGGGGGCAGGAGATACGCAGTATTTT. It encodes CASSLLRTSGGAGDTQYF.

The CDR3 coding sequence is TGCGCCAGCAGCTTAACAGGGGGCGATGGCTACACCTTC. It is translated as CASSLTGGDGYTF. The rearrangement links TRBV5-1 to TRBJ1-2, with 9 bases fitting TRBD1. J was trimmed by 6 bases and V by 2 bases; bases with no gene match: 2. The CDR3 totals 13 residues. Per germline, CDR1 SGHRS and CDR2 YFSETQ.

The J gene is TRBJ1-6, the V gene TRBV19; no firm D call. From germline, CDR1 is LNHDA and CDR2 SQIVND (reference sequence). V dropped 3 bases and J dropped 6 bases, with 9 bases sitting between them. CDR3 size: 14 residues. CDR3 in DNA: TGTGCCAGTAGTATGAGCCGGTTTAATTCACCCCTCCACTTT. Its translation: CASSMSRFNSPLHF.

This clone was detected only once. CDR3 protein: CASSEFRTDYNEQFF. CDR3 nucleotide sequence: TGTGCCAGCAGTGAATTTCGGACAGATTACAATGAGCAGTTCTTC. The J gene is TRBJ2-1, the V gene TRBV6-1, with a tentative D call TRBD1 (6 bases). Trimming cost V 2 bases and J 4 bases, with 12 bases left between them. Germline lookup yields CDR1 MNHNS and CDR2 SASEGT. The CDR3 spans 15 residues.

The V and J genes are TRBV29-1 and TRBJ2-1; D remains ambiguous. CDR1 is SQVTM and CDR2 is ANQGSEA in the germline V gene. The CDR3 loop spans 13 amino acids. The germline V and J ends were trimmed by 4 bases and 7 bases, with 14 bases remaining between them. CDR3 amino acids: CSVVLENMNEQFF. CDR3 in DNA: TGCAGCGTTGTCCTAGAAAATATGAATGAGCAGTTCTTC.

The genes are TRBV9 and TRBJ2-1; the match to TRBD2 covers 7 bases. V lost 0 bases, J lost 10 bases, and 7 bases stayed unmatched. This CDR3 is 14 amino acids long. Germline V CDR1 and CDR2: SGDLS, YYNGEE. The CDR3 DNA reads as TGTGCCAGCAGCGTAGTTGCGGGAGAAGACGAGCAGTTCTTC. Translating it yields CASSVVAGEDEQFF. Complete variable domain (other parts from reference TRBV9 and TRBJ2-1): DSGVTQTPKHLITATGQRVTLRCSPRSGDLSVYWYQQSLDQGLQFLIQYYNGEERAKGNILERFSAQQFPDLHSELNLSSLELGDSALYFCASSVVAGEDEQFFGPGTRLTVL.

The chain is built from TRBV28 and TRBJ1-4; D unclear. Trimming cost V 4 bases and J 8 bases, with 8 bases left between them. There are 12 residues in the CDR3. Germline lookup yields CDR1 MDHEN and CDR2 SYDVKM. This CDR3 reads CASSSSQEKLFF. For the CDR3, the DNA is TGTGCCAGCAGTTCCTCGCAGGAAAAACTGTTTTTT.

The chain links TRBV6-2 or TRBV6-3 to TRBJ1-2; the match to TRBD1 covers 9 bases. CDR1 and CDR2 (germline): MNHEY, SVGEGT. This CDR3 region has 14 residues. V dropped 6 bases and J dropped 6; count of bases not matched to a gene: 8. The chain's CDR3 is CASSRWDRDHGYTF. For the CDR3, the DNA is TGTGCCAGCAGCCGTTGGGACAGGGATCATGGCTACACCTTC.

The V and J genes are TRBV18 and TRBJ2-2, with 11 nucleotides matching TRBD2. Germline CDR1 is KGHSH and CDR2 is LQKENI. V trimming: 2 bases; J trimming: 9 bases; junction bases outside the gene matches: 14. This CDR3 contains 18 residues. The CDR3 DNA reads TGTGCCAGCTCACCAGAGGCTAGCGGGGGGCCGATGGTCCGGGAGCTGTTTTTT. It yields the protein CASSPEASGGPMVRELFF.

The gene calls are TRBV14 and TRBJ2-1; 10 bases are a match to TRBD2. CDR3 length equals 16 residues. V shed 0 bases and J 6 bases; nucleotides not matched to a gene: 5. From germline, CDR1 is SGHDN and CDR2 FVKESK. The CDR3 DNA is TGTGCCAGCAGCCAAGAGGTAAGCGGGGGGGCCAATGAGCAGTTCTTC. It codes for CASSQEVSGGANEQFF.

The gene calls are TRBV4-3 and TRBJ1-2; TRBD1 is a possible D gene (6 bases). CDR1 is LGHNA and CDR2 is YSLEER in the germline V gene. V was trimmed by 4 bases and J by 10 bases, leaving 19 bases between them. The CDR3 is 14 amino acids. The CDR3 DNA sequence: TGCGCCAGCAGCCCTTCAGGGGTGGAGTACGACTACACCTTC. Translating it yields CASSPSGVEYDYTF.

The CDR3 reads CASSLLAGGPIDTQYF. The CDR3 DNA follows: TGTGCCAGCAGCCTTCTCGCGGGGGGGCCTATAGATACGCAGTATTTT. The chain employs TRBV9 and TRBJ2-3; 9 bases agree with TRBD2. Germline V gene sequence: CDR1 SGDLS, CDR2 YYNGEE. After removal of 4 bases from V and 5 bases from J, the junction contained 11 bases not matched to a gene. This CDR3 spans 16 amino acids.

This sequence joins TRBV25-1 and TRBJ1-2; D is uncertain. Germline CDR1 reads MGHDK; CDR2 reads SYGVNS. The V gene lost 2 bases and the J gene lost 2 bases, with 9 bases spanning the gap. The CDR3 spans 14 residues. DNA of the CDR3: TGTGCCAGCAGTGAAGGTCCCAGAAACTATGGCTACACCTTC. Translation gives CASSEGPRNYGYTF.

This chain uses TRBV10-3 with TRBJ1-6; TRBD1 matches 10 bases. CDR1 and CDR2 (germline): ENHRY, SYGVKD. This CDR3 is 12 amino acids long. The ends lost 6 bases at V and 14 bases at J; junction bases unmatched: 4. CDR3 residues: CAISEGQGALHF. The CDR3 DNA is TGTGCCATCAGCGAAGGACAGGGGGCCCTCCACTTT.

This chain links TRBV11-2 with TRBJ1-1; 9 nucleotides align to TRBD1. The CDR3 has 14 amino acids. V dropped 3 bases and J dropped 5; count of bases not matched to a gene: 4. CDR1 and CDR2 (germline): SGHAT, FQNNGV. This CDR3 reads CASSLATGGTEAFF. The CDR3 nucleotides are TGTGCCAGCAGCTTGGCGACAGGGGGGACTGAAGCTTTCTTT.

The table lists this clone with a count of one. This sequence joins TRBV4-1 and TRBJ2-1; 14 bases are a match to TRBD2. Germline V gene sequence: CDR1 MGHRA, CDR2 YSYEKL. V shed 2 bases, J shed 8 bases, and the junction held 5 bases outside the gene matches. CDR3 length: 16 amino acids. This CDR3 reads CASSQRGLAGADEQFF. In DNA form, the CDR3 reads TGCGCCAGCAGCCAAAGGGGACTAGCGGGAGCGGATGAGCAGTTCTTC.

This clone has just one count. This sequence joins TRBV9 and TRBJ1-4; D perhaps matches TRBD1 (5 bases). The CDR3 runs to 16 residues. V was cut by 0 bases and J by 7 bases, with 16 bases left in between. Germline lookup yields CDR1 SGDLS and CDR2 YYNGEE. The CDR3 region is CASSVGAGGGGEKLFF. CDR3 nucleotide sequence: TGTGCCAGCAGCGTAGGGGCAGGTGGGGGAGGTGAAAAACTGTTTTTT.

The chain joins TRBV5-4 to TRBJ2-1, with TRBD1 matching over 7 bases. This CDR3 spans 18 amino acids. CDR1 and CDR2 (germline): SGHNT, YYREEE (reference sequence). V lost 0 bases and J lost 0; bases outside the gene matches: 9. In DNA form, the CDR3 reads TGTGCCAGCAGCTTGGGTAGGTACGGGACAGTCTCCTACAATGAGCAGTTCTTC. It translates to CASSLGRYGTVSYNEQFF. Full variable domain (remainder filled in from reference TRBV5-4 and TRBJ2-1): ETGVTQSPTHLIKTRGQQVTLRCSSQSGHNTVSWYQQALGQGPQFIFQYYREEENGRGNFPPRFSGLQFPNYSSELNVNALELDDSALYLCASSLGRYGTVSYNEQFFGPGTRLTVL.

The chain joins TRBV6-5 to TRBJ1-2, with D maybe TRBD1 (6 bases). The germline V gene encodes CDR1 MNHEY and CDR2 SVGAGI. V lost 2 bases to trimming and J lost 6 bases, with 13 bases between them. The CDR3 extends over 14 amino acids. Here the CDR3 DNA reads TGTGCCAGCAGTTACAGTGGGCAGGGGAATGGCTACACCTTC. This gives the protein CASSYSGQGNGYTF.